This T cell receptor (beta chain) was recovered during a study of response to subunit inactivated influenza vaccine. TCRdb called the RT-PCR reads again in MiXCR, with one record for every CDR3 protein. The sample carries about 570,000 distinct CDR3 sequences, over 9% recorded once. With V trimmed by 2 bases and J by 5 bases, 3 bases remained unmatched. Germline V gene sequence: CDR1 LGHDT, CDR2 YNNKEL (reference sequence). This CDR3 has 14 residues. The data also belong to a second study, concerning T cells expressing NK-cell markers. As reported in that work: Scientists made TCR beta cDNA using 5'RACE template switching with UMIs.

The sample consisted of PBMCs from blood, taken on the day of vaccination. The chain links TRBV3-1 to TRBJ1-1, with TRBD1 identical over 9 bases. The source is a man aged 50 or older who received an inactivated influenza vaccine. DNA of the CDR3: TGTGCCAGCAGCCAACGGGACAGGGAAACTGAAGCTTTCTTT. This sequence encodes CASSQRDRETEAFF.